Each of the 27 T cell receptor beta chains below was sequenced from the same sample in a study of T-cell memory formation after mild COVID-19. Using its own MiXCR run on the 5' RACE reads, TCRdb lists one record per CDR3 protein. The table has 350,000 to 550,000 distinct CDR3 sequences, roughly 18% seen once; the top ten hold about a fifth. Material for sequencing was PBMCs or a T cell subset sorted from them (not recorded which). The receptor set was obtained from a man between 18 and 29 years old who had mild COVID-19 (a few samples of this study predate the infection). Cell type and time point are not known.

This clonotype was seen a few times. This chain uses TRBV20-1 with TRBJ2-2; 10 bases map to TRBD2. V shed 0 bases, J shed 6 bases, and the junction held 7 bases outside the gene matches. The CDR3 consists of 16 residues. From germline, CDR1 is DFQATT and CDR2 SNEGSKA (reference sequence). CDR3 DNA: TGCAGTGCTAGAGACGGCGGGACTAGCGAAGCCGGGGAGCTGTTTTTT. It translates to CSARDGGTSEAGELFF.

The V call is TRBV5-6, the J call TRBJ1-1, with a weak D call TRBD1 (6 bases). Looked up from germline, CDR1 is SGHDT and CDR2 is YYEEEE. The CDR3 has 15 residues. Between the trimmed V and J ends, which lost 0 bases and 2 bases, there was a span of 11 bases. CDR3 nucleotides: TGTGCCAGCAGCTTGGTCGGACAGATAAACACTGAAGCTTTCTTT. Amino acid sequence: CASSLVGQINTEAFF.

This rearrangement joins TRBV6-2 or TRBV6-3 to TRBJ2-4; D is uncertain. The length of the CDR3 is 12 residues. Trimming pared 6 bases from V and 6 bases from J, leaving 9 bases between. The germline CDR1 and CDR2 sequences are MNHEY and SVGEGT. CDR3 coding DNA: TGTGCCAGCAGCCATTGGCCAAACATTCAGTACTTC. Protein sequence: CASSHWPNIQYF.

The V and J genes are TRBV11-1 and TRBJ1-2; TRBD1 aligns across 9 bases. CDR1 SGHAT and CDR2 FQDESV come from the germline V gene (reference sequence). There are 15 residues in the CDR3. J was trimmed by 4 bases and V by 0 bases; bases with no gene match: 3. The CDR3 loop is CASSLAPDRGYGYTF. CDR3 coding DNA: TGTGCCAGCAGCTTAGCCCCGGACAGGGGCTATGGCTACACCTTC.

In nucleotides, the CDR3 is TGTGCCAGCAGTACCGGACCTATTCAGTACTTC. Translating gives CASSTGPIQYF. The chain carries TRBV7-6 and TRBJ2-4; no clear D. The V gene's germline CDR1 is SGHVS and CDR2 FNYEAQ. The CDR3 totals 11 residues. V lost 6 bases and J 10 bases, leaving 10 bases between the germline ends.

The J gene is TRBJ2-1, the V gene TRBV7-8, with D possibly TRBD1 on 6 matching bases. V was pared by 2 bases and J by 9 bases, with 14 bases between. The CDR3 consists of 14 residues. The germline V gene encodes CDR1 SGHVS and CDR2 FQNEAQ. Here the CDR3 DNA reads TGTGCCAGCAGCTTAAGACAGGTAGTCGGTGAGCAGTTCTTC. It translates to CASSLRQVVGEQFF.

This chain connects TRBV5-1 to TRBJ1-2, with TRBD1 as a possible D gene (5 bases). V lost 4 bases and J 6 bases, leaving 16 bases between the germline ends. The CDR3 spans 14 residues. Germline V gene data show CDR1 as SGHRS and CDR2 as YFSETQ. The DNA for the CDR3 is TGCGCCAGCAGCGAGCAGGGAGGGGAGAATGGCTACACCTTC. This translates into CASSEQGGENGYTF.

This chain connects TRBV6-2 or TRBV6-3 to TRBJ2-3, with D possibly matching TRBD2 (6 bases). The V gene's germline CDR1 is MNHEY and CDR2 SVGEGT. V lost 0 bases, J lost 0 bases, and 13 bases lay in between. This CDR3 is 17 amino acids long. CDR3: CASSYSSWEASTDTQYF. CDR3 bases: TGTGCCAGCAGTTACTCGTCCTGGGAGGCAAGCACAGATACGCAGTATTTT.

The chain couples TRBV6-5 to TRBJ2-5, with D maybe TRBD2 (5 bases). Germline CDR1 and CDR2: MNHEY and SVGAGI. Deletions cut 6 bases from V and 7 bases from J, with 12 bases between. This CDR3 has 12 residues. The CDR3 is CASSHRAGTQYF. As DNA, the CDR3 is TGTGCCAGCAGCCATAGGGCGGGGACCCAGTACTTC.

This clonotype was counted only a few times. The chain employs TRBV5-8 and TRBJ2-1, with no clear D. Germline assignment: CDR1 SGHTS and CDR2 YDEGEE. Trimming pared 7 bases from V and 5 bases from J, leaving 19 bases between. CDR3 length: 15 residues. CDR3 residues: CASFTGSPGHNEQFF. CDR3 sequence (DNA): TGTGCCAGCTTCACCGGGTCCCCCGGACACAATGAGCAGTTCTTC. The variable domain in full, completed from reference TRBV5-8 and TRBJ2-1, reads EAGVTQSPTHLIKTRGQQATLRCSPISGHTSVYWYQQALGLGLQFLLWYDEGEERNRGNFPPRFSGRQFPNYSSELNVNALELEDSALYLCASFTGSPGHNEQFFGPGTRLTVL.

This clonotype showed up many times. This rearrangement joins TRBV12-3 or TRBV12-4 to TRBJ2-3; D possibly uses TRBD1 or TRBD2 (6 bases each). V was pared by 0 bases and J by 2 bases, with 9 bases between. The CDR3 loop spans 15 amino acids. CDR3: CASSLAGGATDTQYF. DNA of the CDR3: TGTGCCAGCAGTTTAGCGGGGGGCGCCACAGATACGCAGTATTTT.

The CDR3 DNA sequence: TGCGCCAGCAGCTTGACTGACGCAGATGGGGATACGCAGTATTTT. Amino acid sequence: CASSLTDADGDTQYF. The chain employs TRBV5-1 and TRBJ2-3; D gene ambiguous. The germline V gene encodes CDR1 SGHRS and CDR2 YFSETQ. CDR3 size: 15 residues. The V end was cut by 1 base, the J end by 6 bases, with 15 bases between.

A few counts support this clonotype. The genes are TRBV20-1 and TRBJ1-6; TRBD1 matches 7 bases. This CDR3 spans 13 amino acids. With V trimmed by 6 bases and J by 7 bases, 6 bases remained unmatched. Per germline, CDR1 DFQATT and CDR2 SNEGSKA (reference sequence). The CDR3, as DNA: TGCAGTGCACGAGACAGGGTAAATTCACCCCTCCACTTT. Residues: CSARDRVNSPLHF.

This clonotype occurred a few times. V and J are TRBV10-3 and TRBJ2-3; 7 bases are a match to TRBD2. Germline V lookup: CDR1 ENHRY, CDR2 SYGVKD. Trimming at V came to 2 bases and at J to 2 bases, leaving 7 bases not matched to a gene. The CDR3 has 16 amino acids. The CDR3 nucleotides read TGTGCCATCAGTGAGGGGAGGGTCGAAGTCACAGATACGCAGTATTTT. It encodes CAISEGRVEVTDTQYF.

This clonotype was recorded a few times. The CDR3 does not end in the conserved phenylalanine or tryptophan, so this is likely a read error. It is unclear where the CDR3 begins or ends on the DNA, so no DNA is shown, and the CDR3 is as TCRdb lists it. The chain has TRBV4-2 and TRBJ1-3. The CDR3 length equals 9 residues, ends included. Germline V gene lookup returns CDR1 LGHNA and CDR2 YNFKEQ. CDR3 region: CASSQEGTR.

The genes are TRBV5-1 and TRBJ2-1, with D perhaps being TRBD1 or TRBD2 (6 bases each). This CDR3 is 15 amino acids long. Trimming pared 0 bases from V and 7 bases from J, leaving 14 bases between. Germline CDR1 reads SGHRS; CDR2 reads YFSETQ. This CDR3 is CASSLGPGAENEQFF. The CDR3 DNA reads TGCGCCAGCAGCTTGGGTCCGGGGGCGGAAAATGAGCAGTTCTTC.

The V call is TRBV28, the J call TRBJ1-1; D possibly corresponds to TRBD1 (5 bases). Trimming stripped 10 bases from V and 5 bases from J, with 20 bases between. Germline V gene data show CDR1 as MDHEN and CDR2 as SYDVKM. The CDR3 loop spans 14 amino acids. CDR3: CATTVRAGGTEAFF. CDR3 in DNA: TGTGCCACCACGGTCAGGGCGGGGGGGACTGAAGCTTTCTTT.

The chain has TRBV5-1 and TRBJ2-3; TRBD2 agrees at 11 bases. Trimming at V came to 4 bases and at J to 5 bases, leaving 9 bases not matched to a gene. This CDR3 region has 16 residues. CDR1 is SGHRS, CDR2 YFSETQ, per germline. The CDR3 coding sequence is TGCGCCAGCAGCCCCACTAGCGGGGGAACGATAGATACGCAGTATTTT. Translation gives CASSPTSGGTIDTQYF.

The chain uses TRBV20-1 and TRBJ2-3, with 14 bases lining up with TRBD2. The junction had 1 base not matched to a gene; V was cut back by 7 bases and J by 4 bases. CDR1 DFQATT and CDR2 SNEGSKA come from the germline V gene (reference sequence). The CDR3 is made up of 13 amino acids. CDR3 protein: CSGGLAGADTQYF. The CDR3 DNA reads as TGCAGTGGGGGACTAGCGGGGGCAGATACGCAGTATTTT.

The V gene is TRBV27, the J gene TRBJ1-5; the D is unclear. In germline, CDR1 is MNHEY, CDR2 SMNVEV (reference sequence). Trimming took off 3 bases at V and 4 bases at J, with 7 bases between the two ends. There are 13 residues in the CDR3. CDR3 DNA: TGTGCCAGCAGTTTCCTTGATAATCAGCCCCAGCATTTT. It specifies CASSFLDNQPQHF.

The table lists this clonotype with many counts. The V call is TRBV7-2, the J call TRBJ1-5; D gene ambiguous. The CDR3 consists of 13 residues. Germline V gene data show CDR1 as SGHTA and CDR2 as FQGNSA. V lost 4 bases to trimming and J lost 5 bases, with 9 bases between them. The CDR3 DNA reads as TGTGCCAGCAGCTCCCGCGGGGATCAGCCCCAGCATTTT. It encodes CASSSRGDQPQHF.

The CDR3 DNA follows: TGTGCCAGCAGCTTATCTGGGAATTCAGCTCAGCCCCAGCATTTT. Translation: CASSLSGNSAQPQHF. The J gene is TRBJ1-5, the V gene TRBV7-9; no firm D call. V was cut by 2 bases and J by 6 bases, with 14 bases left in between. CDR3 length: 15 residues. Germline CDR1 reads SEHNR; CDR2 reads FQNEAQ (reference sequence).

The V call is TRBV6-5, the J call TRBJ2-3, with 8 bases aligning to TRBD2. The length of the CDR3 is 13 residues. The V gene end was trimmed by 8 bases and the J gene end by 5 bases; junction bases not matched to a gene: 6. Germline CDR1 reads MNHEY; CDR2 reads SVGAGI. CDR3 bases: TGTGCCAGCGGTAGCGGGGTTGGAGATACGCAGTATTTT. Protein: CASGSGVGDTQYF.

The CDR3 spells CSVEVAPSKAETQYF. The CDR3 nucleotides read TGCAGCGTTGAAGTAGCCCCTAGTAAGGCGGAGACCCAGTACTTC. The V and J genes are TRBV29-1 and TRBJ2-5, with D unresolved. The CDR3 sequence is 15 residues long. V was trimmed by 1 base and J by 5 bases, leaving 17 bases between them. CDR1 is SQVTM, CDR2 ANQGSEA, per germline.

The chain combines TRBV7-3 with TRBJ2-2, with TRBD2 matching over 8 bases. Germline lookup yields CDR1 SGHTA and CDR2 FQGTGA. The CDR3 extends over 16 amino acids. Unmatched junction bases numbered 7, after V lost 6 bases and J lost 1 base. The CDR3 sequence is CASSPSGGWNTGELFF. Here the CDR3 DNA reads TGTGCCAGCAGTCCGAGCGGGGGCTGGAACACCGGGGAGCTGTTTTTT.

CDR3 in amino acids: CATSDQTGSEFHEQFF. The CDR3 coding sequence is TGTGCCACCAGTGACCAGACAGGGTCGGAATTCCATGAGCAGTTCTTC. The chain links TRBV24-1 to TRBJ2-1, with 7 nucleotides matching TRBD1. Germline V gene data show CDR1 as KGHDR and CDR2 as SFDVKD. Losses at the gene ends were 4 bases for V and 8 bases for J; bases not matched to a gene: 13. The CDR3 runs to 16 residues.

This clonotype turned up a few times. The chain links TRBV5-1 to TRBJ2-2, with D perhaps matching TRBD1 (5 bases). Germline assignment: CDR1 SGHRS and CDR2 YFSETQ. Trimming removed 0 bases at V and 1 base at J, with 10 bases between. CDR3 size: 16 residues. DNA of the CDR3: TGCGCCAGCAGCTTGGTCGAGCAGGGGAACACCGGGGAGCTGTTTTTT. Protein: CASSLVEQGNTGELFF.